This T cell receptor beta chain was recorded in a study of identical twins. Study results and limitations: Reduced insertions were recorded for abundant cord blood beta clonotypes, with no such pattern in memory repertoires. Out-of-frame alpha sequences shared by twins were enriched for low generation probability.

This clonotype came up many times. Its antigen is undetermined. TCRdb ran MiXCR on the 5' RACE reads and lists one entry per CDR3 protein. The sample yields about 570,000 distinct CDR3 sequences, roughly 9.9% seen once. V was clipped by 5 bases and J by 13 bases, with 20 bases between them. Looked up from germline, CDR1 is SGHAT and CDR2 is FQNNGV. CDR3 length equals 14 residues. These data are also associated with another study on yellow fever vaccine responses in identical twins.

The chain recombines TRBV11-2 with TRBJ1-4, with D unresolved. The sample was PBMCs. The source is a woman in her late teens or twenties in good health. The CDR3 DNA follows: TGTGCCAGCAGCCGTAAGGACTCAACCACCGGACTGTTTTTT. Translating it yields CASSRKDSTTGLFF.